These 24 T cell receptor beta chains came from one sample sequenced in a study of blood T cell repertoires in COVID-19. Sequenced by immunoSEQ multiplex PCR; TCRdb stores in-frame clones only, minus some. The data show around 130,000 clones, approximately 85% seen once. The source material was peripheral blood. The receptors here all came from a human donor in a cohort sampled during active COVID-19.

The genes are TRBV5-5 and TRBJ2-7; TRBD1 aligns across 8 bases. V was pared by 4 bases and J by 7 bases, with 10 bases of the junction left unmatched. The CDR3 has 14 residues. Germline CDR1 is SGHKS and CDR2 is YYEKEE (reference sequence). This chain's CDR3 is CASSTLQGASEQYV. In nucleotides, the CDR3 is TGTGCCAGCAGCACCCTTCAGGGGGCGTCTGAGCAGTACGTC.

The chain joins TRBV20-1 to TRBJ2-7; 7 nucleotides match TRBD2. The ends lost 7 bases at V and 4 bases at J; junction bases unmatched: 4. Germline CDR1 reads DFQATT; CDR2 reads SNEGSKA (reference sequence). The CDR3 spans 11 residues. This CDR3 reads CSVGGIYEQYF. Written as DNA, the CDR3 is TGCAGTGTGGGGGGGATATACGAGCAGTACTTC.

The genes are TRBV20-1 and TRBJ2-5; TRBD2 might be the D (5 bases). CDR1 and CDR2 from the germline V gene are DFQATT and SNEGSKA (reference sequence). Trimming left V 3 bases short and J 0 bases short, with 17 bases between. The CDR3 is 16 amino acids. The CDR3 nucleotides are TGCAGTGCTAGTTCGTCAGCGGCGAAGTACCAAGAGACCCAGTACTTC. Translated: CSASSSAAKYQETQYF.

This chain connects TRBV9 to TRBJ1-6; a possible D gene is TRBD1 (6 bases). V was shortened by 4 bases and J by 5 bases, with 16 bases between the two germline ends. Germline loops: CDR1 SGDLS, CDR2 YYNGEE. The CDR3 length is 16 residues. CDR3 residues: CASSREGHLNNSPLHF. In DNA form, the CDR3 reads TGTGCCAGCAGCCGAGAGGGACACCTAAATAATTCACCCCTCCACTTT. The whole variable domain, filled in from reference TRBV9 and TRBJ1-6, reads DSGVTQTPKHLITATGQRVTLRCSPRSGDLSVYWYQQSLDQGLQFLIQYYNGEERAKGNILERFSAQQFPDLHSELNLSSLELGDSALYFCASSREGHLNNSPLHFGNGTRLTVT.

The chain links TRBV11-2 to TRBJ2-1; D gene unclear. Germline CDR1 SGHAT, CDR2 FQNNGV. The CDR3 loop spans 15 amino acids. Trimming stripped 2 bases from V and 8 bases from J, with 16 bases between. CDR3 region: CASSLLVSFPHEQFF. For the CDR3, the DNA is TGTGCCAGCAGCTTACTAGTTTCCTTCCCTCATGAGCAGTTCTTC. Based on the CDR3 plus reference TRBV11-2 and TRBJ2-1, the full variable domain is EAGVAQSPRYKIIEKRQSVAFWCNPISGHATLYWYQQILGQGPKLLIQFQNNGVVDDSQLPKDRFSAERLKGVDSTLKIQPAKLEDSAVYLCASSLLVSFPHEQFFGPGTRLTVL.

As DNA, the CDR3 is TGTGCCTGGAGGCCCCCGGGAGCCATAAACACTGAAGCTTTCTTT. Protein product: CAWRPPGAINTEAFF. The chain joins TRBV30 to TRBJ1-1; D gene uncertain. The germline V gene has CDR1 GTSNPN and CDR2 SVGIG (reference sequence). V was shortened by 3 bases and J by 2 bases, with 16 bases between the two germline ends. There are 15 residues in the CDR3.

This clone has a single count. The CDR3 protein is CASSERQVSAGTEAFF. CDR3 nucleotide sequence: TGTGCCAGCAGTGAACGACAGGTTTCTGCGGGCACTGAAGCTTTCTTT. The rearrangement joins TRBV6-1 to TRBJ1-1; D possibly corresponds to TRBD1 (6 bases). This CDR3 region has 16 residues. Trimming took 2 bases from V and 4 from J, leaving 17 bases between them. Germline V lookup: CDR1 MNHNS, CDR2 SASEGT.

The chain is built from TRBV6-5 and TRBJ2-5; no definite D call. V lost 2 bases and J 5 bases, leaving 12 bases between the germline ends. Germline-derived CDR1 and CDR2 are MNHEY and SVGAGI. This CDR3 region has 14 residues. The CDR3 spells CASSYGLPPETQYF. The DNA for the CDR3 is TGTGCCAGCAGTTACGGTCTACCTCCCGAGACCCAGTACTTC.

The chain uses TRBV24-1 and TRBJ2-1; 9 positions match TRBD1. Germline V gene lookup returns CDR1 KGHDR and CDR2 SFDVKD. J gave up 4 bases and V 4 bases, and 7 bases lay outside the gene matches. The CDR3 is 16 residues long. The CDR3 nucleotides read TGTGCCACCAGTGACCAGACAGGGGGTACGTACAATGAGCAGTTCTTC. Its protein is CATSDQTGGTYNEQFF.

The chain uses TRBV5-6 and TRBJ1-6; 8 nucleotides match TRBD1. This CDR3 comprises 15 residues. From germline, CDR1 is SGHDT and CDR2 YYEEEE. The V and J ends lost 4 bases and 8 bases, in that order; junction bases with no gene match: 8. CDR3 residues: CASSASGTGYSPLHF. As DNA, the CDR3 is TGTGCCAGCAGCGCCTCCGGGACAGGATATTCACCCCTCCACTTT. Combining the CDR3 with reference TRBV5-6 and TRBJ1-6 gives the whole variable domain DAGVTQSPTHLIKTRGQQVTLRCSPKSGHDTVSWYQQALGQGPQFIFQYYEEEERQRGNFPDRFSGHQFPNYSSELNVNALLLGDSALYLCASSASGTGYSPLHFGNGTRLTVT.

This chain joins TRBV6-5 and TRBJ1-2, with 8 bases lining up with TRBD1. Germline trimming cut 2 bases from V and 8 bases from J; bases unmatched to any gene: 1. This CDR3 contains 12 residues. The V gene's germline CDR1 is MNHEY and CDR2 SVGAGI. The CDR3 loop reads CASSYDRGGYTF. DNA of the CDR3: TGTGCCAGCAGTTACGACAGGGGCGGCTACACCTTC.

The chain links TRBV5-1 to TRBJ2-5, with TRBD2 matching over 8 bases. CDR3 size: 16 residues. CDR1 is SGHRS, CDR2 YFSETQ, per germline. With V trimmed by 0 bases and J by 1 base, 5 bases remained unmatched. DNA for the CDR3: TGCGCCAGCAGCTTGGTGGGACTAGAGGGCCAAGAGACCCAGTACTTC. As protein: CASSLVGLEGQETQYF. The full variable domain, completed using reference TRBV5-1 and TRBJ2-5, is KAGVTQTPRYLIKTRGQQVTLSCSPISGHRSVSWYQQTPGQGLQFLFEYFSETQRNKGNFPGRFSGRQFSNSRSEMNVSTLELGDSALYLCASSLVGLEGQETQYFGPGTRLLVL.

The chain employs TRBV2 and TRBJ1-3; perhaps TRBD1 as D (5 bases). The V end lost 5 bases, the J end lost 2 bases, and 10 bases lay between the germline ends. The CDR3 contains 14 residues. The germline CDR1 and CDR2 sequences are SNHLY and FYNNEI. The chain's CDR3 is CASSLTVAGNTIYF. The CDR3 nucleotides read TGTGCCAGCAGTTTGACAGTGGCTGGAAACACCATATATTTT.

The V gene is TRBV24-1, the J gene TRBJ2-5, with 7 bases lining up with TRBD1. V trimming: 0 bases; J trimming: 5 bases; junction bases outside the gene matches: 2. CDR1 is KGHDR and CDR2 is SFDVKD in the germline V gene. CDR3 length: 14 amino acids. CDR3 loop: CATSDLSRGETQYF. The CDR3 nucleotides are TGTGCCACCAGTGATTTGAGCAGGGGGGAGACCCAGTACTTC.

The genes are TRBV5-4 and TRBJ1-1; tentatively, D is TRBD1 (6 bases). Germline CDR1 and CDR2: SGHNT and YYREEE (reference sequence). V lost 0 bases and J lost 14, with 17 bases in between. This CDR3 is built from 13 residues. CDR3: CASSLGLDRTLFF. CDR3 nucleotides: TGTGCCAGCAGCTTGGGACTTGACAGGACCCTCTTCTTT.

J is TRBJ1-1 and V is TRBV5-1; D gene unclear. Per germline, CDR1 SGHRS and CDR2 YFSETQ. The CDR3 is 16 amino acids. Deletions cut 2 bases from V and 7 bases from J, with 21 bases between. DNA of the CDR3: TGCGCCAGCAGCTTTACACTATCCCCGTTGGGAGGTGAAGCTTTCTTT. Translation: CASSFTLSPLGGEAFF.

The V gene is TRBV6-6, the J gene TRBJ2-5; D ambiguous. The V and J ends lost 5 bases and 4 bases respectively, with 8 bases between them. From germline, CDR1 is MNHNY and CDR2 SVGAGI (reference sequence). This CDR3 has 12 amino acids. The DNA for the CDR3 is TGTGCCAGCAGTCACACGGGAGAGACCCAGTACTTC. This codes for CASSHTGETQYF.

This clone was seen a single time. V gene TRBV19 combines with J gene TRBJ1-4; D remains ambiguous. Trimming removed 5 bases at V and 8 bases at J, with 9 bases between. Germline-derived CDR1 and CDR2 are LNHDA and SQIVND (reference sequence). The length of the CDR3 is 12 residues. The CDR3 reads CASSPLGEKLFF. In DNA form, the CDR3 reads TGTGCCAGTAGTCCCCTCGGGGAAAAACTGTTTTTT. Supplemented by reference TRBV19 and TRBJ1-4, the full variable domain reads DGGITQSPKYLFRKEGQNVTLSCEQNLNHDAMYWYRQDPGQGLRLIYYSQIVNDFQKGDIAEGYSVSREKKESFPLTVTSAQKNPTAFYLCASSPLGEKLFFGSGTQLSVL.

V and J are TRBV19 and TRBJ1-5; possible D gene TRBD1, 6 bases. Germline CDR1 reads LNHDA; CDR2 reads SQIVND (reference sequence). This CDR3 has 15 amino acids. V lost 0 bases to trimming and J lost 3 bases, with 9 bases between them. The CDR3 reads CASSIDRDINQPQHF. The CDR3 DNA reads as TGTGCCAGTAGTATAGACAGGGACATCAATCAGCCCCAGCATTTT.

The CDR3 DNA sequence: TGTGCCAGCAGTCTAGGGGCAGGGGCTTCGGGGACTGAAGCTTTCTTT. As protein: CASSLGAGASGTEAFF. This sequence joins TRBV7-8 and TRBJ1-1, with D perhaps TRBD1 (6 bases). The CDR3 length is 16 residues. Germline CDR1 reads SGHVS; CDR2 reads FQNEAQ. V lost 6 bases, J lost 5 bases, and 22 bases lay in between.

This clone was counted once. This sequence joins TRBV11-3 and TRBJ2-3; TRBD2 aligns across 10 bases. CDR3 length: 16 residues. With 5 bases clipped from V and 4 bases from J, the junction kept 9 bases outside the gene matches. Germline CDR1 reads SGHNT; CDR2 reads YENEEA. The CDR3 DNA sequence: TGTGCCAGCAGCCCCCCTCCTAGCGGGAGCGCAGATACGCAGTATTTT. Protein product: CASSPPPSGSADTQYF.

The chain combines TRBV5-1 with TRBJ1-5; D gene ambiguous. V was trimmed by 4 bases and J by 0 bases, leaving 11 bases between them. Germline V gene data show CDR1 as SGHRS and CDR2 as YFSETQ. The CDR3 runs to 15 residues. DNA of the CDR3: TGCGCCAGCAGCCCCGGGTCGAATAGCAATCAGCCCCAGCATTTT. It encodes CASSPGSNSNQPQHF.

The chain carries TRBV19 and TRBJ1-1, with 7 bases aligning to TRBD1. This CDR3 contains 10 residues. With V trimmed by 9 bases and J by 8 bases, 3 bases remained unmatched. Germline V gene data show CDR1 as LNHDA and CDR2 as SQIVND (reference sequence). The CDR3: CASRDREAFF. DNA for the CDR3: TGTGCCAGCAGGGACAGAGAAGCTTTCTTT.

The rearrangement links TRBV20-1 to TRBJ2-1, with D possibly being TRBD2 (6 bases). This CDR3 contains 16 residues. Per the germline V gene, CDR1 is DFQATT and CDR2 is SNEGSKA (reference sequence). The V gene lost 3 bases and the J gene lost 1 base, with 16 bases spanning the gap. CDR3 sequence reads: CSASSSASNSYNEQFF. CDR3 DNA sequence: TGCAGTGCTAGTTCTAGCGCCTCTAATTCCTACAATGAGCAGTTCTTC.